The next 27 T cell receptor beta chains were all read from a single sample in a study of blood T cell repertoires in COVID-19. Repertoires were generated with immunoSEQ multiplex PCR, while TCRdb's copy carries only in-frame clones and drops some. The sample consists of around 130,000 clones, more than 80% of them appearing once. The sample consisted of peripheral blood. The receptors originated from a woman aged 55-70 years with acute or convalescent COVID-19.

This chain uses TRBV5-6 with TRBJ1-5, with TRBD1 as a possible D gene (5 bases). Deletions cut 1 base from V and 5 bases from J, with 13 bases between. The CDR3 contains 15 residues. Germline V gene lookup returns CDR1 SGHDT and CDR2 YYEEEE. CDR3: CASSLRGSGDQPQHF. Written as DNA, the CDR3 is TGTGCCAGCAGCTTGAGGGGCTCGGGCGATCAGCCCCAGCATTTT.

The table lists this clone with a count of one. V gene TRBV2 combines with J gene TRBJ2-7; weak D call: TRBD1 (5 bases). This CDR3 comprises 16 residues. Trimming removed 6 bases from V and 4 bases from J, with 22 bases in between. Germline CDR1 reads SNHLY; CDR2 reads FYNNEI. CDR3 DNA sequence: TGTGCCAGCAGGGAGAGTTCAGGGATGCTCAATTACGAGCAGTACTTC. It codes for CASRESSGMLNYEQYF. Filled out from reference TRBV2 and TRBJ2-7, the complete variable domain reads EPEVTQTPSHQVTQMGQEVILRCVPISNHLYFYWYRQILGQKVEFLVSFYNNEISEKSEIFDDQFSVERPDGSNFTLKIRSTKLEDSAMYFCASRESSGMLNYEQYFGPGTRLTVT.

CDR3 in DNA: TGTGCCAGCAGCTTAGCGGAAGGGGGTATGGGTCAGCCCCAGCATTTT. Residues: CASSLAEGGMGQPQHF. The chain uses TRBV7-8 and TRBJ1-5; TRBD1 might be the D (6 bases). V was clipped by 0 bases and J by 6 bases, with 15 bases between them. Germline V gene sequence: CDR1 SGHVS, CDR2 FQNEAQ. The CDR3 is 16 residues long. The whole variable domain, filled in from reference TRBV7-8 and TRBJ1-5, reads GAGVSQSPRYKVAKRGQDVALRCDPISGHVSLFWYQQALGQGPEFLTYFQNEAQLDKSGLPSDRFFAERPEGSVSTLKIQRTQQEDSAVYLCASSLAEGGMGQPQHFGDGTRLSIL.

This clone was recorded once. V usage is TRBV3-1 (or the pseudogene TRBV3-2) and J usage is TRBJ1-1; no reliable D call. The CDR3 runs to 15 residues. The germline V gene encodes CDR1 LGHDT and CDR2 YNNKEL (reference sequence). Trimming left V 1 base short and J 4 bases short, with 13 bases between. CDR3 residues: CASSQVSGSGTEAFF. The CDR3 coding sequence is TGTGCCAGCAGCCAAGTATCTGGGTCGGGCACTGAAGCTTTCTTT.

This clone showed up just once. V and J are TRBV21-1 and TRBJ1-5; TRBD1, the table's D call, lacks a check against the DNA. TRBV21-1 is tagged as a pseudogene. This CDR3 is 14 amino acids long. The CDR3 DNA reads TGTGCCAGCAGCACGGACAGGGTGGATCAGCCCCAGCATTTT. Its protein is CASSTDRVDQPQHF.

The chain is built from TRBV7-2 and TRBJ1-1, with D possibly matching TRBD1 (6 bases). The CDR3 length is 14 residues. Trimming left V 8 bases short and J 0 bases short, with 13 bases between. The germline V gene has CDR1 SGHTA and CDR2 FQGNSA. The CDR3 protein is CASHIQGMNTEAFF. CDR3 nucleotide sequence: TGTGCCAGCCATATACAGGGCATGAACACTGAAGCTTTCTTT.

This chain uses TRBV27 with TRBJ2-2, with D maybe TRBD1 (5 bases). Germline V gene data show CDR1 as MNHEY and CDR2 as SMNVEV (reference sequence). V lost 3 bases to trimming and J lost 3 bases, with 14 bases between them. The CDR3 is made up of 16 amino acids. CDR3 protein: CASSFAGYIDTGELFF. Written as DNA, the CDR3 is TGTGCCAGCAGTTTTGCAGGGTATATCGACACCGGGGAGCTGTTTTTT.

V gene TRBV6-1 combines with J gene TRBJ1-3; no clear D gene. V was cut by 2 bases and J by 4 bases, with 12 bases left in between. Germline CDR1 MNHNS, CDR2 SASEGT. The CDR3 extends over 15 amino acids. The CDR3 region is CASSEYGGLGNTIYF. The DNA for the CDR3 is TGTGCCAGCAGTGAATACGGCGGGCTGGGAAACACCATATATTTT.

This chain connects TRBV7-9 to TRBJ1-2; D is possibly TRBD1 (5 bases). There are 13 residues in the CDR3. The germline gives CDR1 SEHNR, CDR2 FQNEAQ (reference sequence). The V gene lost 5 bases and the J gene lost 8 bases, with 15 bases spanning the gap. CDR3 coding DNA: TGTGCCAGCAGCCCAGGCCGGAGGGGAGGCTACACCTTC. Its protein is CASSPGRRGGYTF.

CDR3 sequence (DNA): TGTGCCAGCAGCCCGGGAGGTTACGGCCCCCAGCATTTT. Its protein is CASSPGGYGPQHF. The J gene is TRBJ1-5, the V gene TRBV14; D not certain. V lost 4 bases and J 10 bases, leaving 14 bases between the germline ends. This CDR3 is 13 amino acids long. Germline V gene data show CDR1 as SGHDN and CDR2 as FVKESK. Full variable domain (rest looked up from reference TRBV14 and TRBJ1-5): EAGVTQFPSHSVIEKGQTVTLRCDPISGHDNLYWYRRVMGKEIKFLLHFVKESKQDESGMPNNRFLAERTGGTYSTLKVQPAELEDSGVYFCASSPGGYGPQHFGDGTRLSIL.

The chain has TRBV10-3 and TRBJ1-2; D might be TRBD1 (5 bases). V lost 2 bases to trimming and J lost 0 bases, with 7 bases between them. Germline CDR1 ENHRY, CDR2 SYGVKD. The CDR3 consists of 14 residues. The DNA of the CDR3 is TGTGCCATCAGTGAGGGGGCAGCTAACTATGGCTACACCTTC. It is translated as CAISEGAANYGYTF.

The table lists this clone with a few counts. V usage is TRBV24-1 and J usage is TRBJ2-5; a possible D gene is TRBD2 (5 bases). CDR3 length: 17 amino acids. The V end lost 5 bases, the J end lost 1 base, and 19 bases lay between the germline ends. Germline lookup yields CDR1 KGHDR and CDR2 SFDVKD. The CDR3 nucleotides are TGTGCCACCAGTGGCGGGTTGGGCACCGTACTCCAAGAGACCCAGTACTTC. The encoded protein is CATSGGLGTVLQETQYF.

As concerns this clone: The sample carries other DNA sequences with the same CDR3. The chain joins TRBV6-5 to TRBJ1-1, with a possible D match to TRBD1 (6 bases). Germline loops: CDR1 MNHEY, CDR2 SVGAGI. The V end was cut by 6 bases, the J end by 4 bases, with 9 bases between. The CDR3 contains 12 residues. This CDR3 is CASSRGSTEAFF. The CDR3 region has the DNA TGTGCCAGCAGCAGGGGCAGCACTGAAGCTTTCTTT.

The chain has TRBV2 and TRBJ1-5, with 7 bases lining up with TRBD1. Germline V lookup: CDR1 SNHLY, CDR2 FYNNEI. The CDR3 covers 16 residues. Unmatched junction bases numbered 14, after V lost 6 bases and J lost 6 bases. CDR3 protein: CASSRSGTDPGQPQHF. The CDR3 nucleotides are TGTGCCAGCAGCAGATCCGGGACAGATCCCGGTCAGCCCCAGCATTTT.

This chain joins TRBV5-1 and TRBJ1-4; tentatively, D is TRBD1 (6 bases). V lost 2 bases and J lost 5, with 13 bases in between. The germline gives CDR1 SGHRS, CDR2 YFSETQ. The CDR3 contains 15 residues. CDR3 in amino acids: CASSLQGSRNEKLFF. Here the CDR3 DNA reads TGCGCCAGCAGCTTACAGGGAAGCCGGAATGAAAAACTGTTTTTT.

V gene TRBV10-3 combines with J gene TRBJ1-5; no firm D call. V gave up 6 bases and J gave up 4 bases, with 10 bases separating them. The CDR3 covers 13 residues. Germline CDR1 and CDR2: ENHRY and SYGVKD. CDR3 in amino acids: CAISQTENQPQHF. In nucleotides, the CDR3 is TGTGCCATCAGCCAGACTGAGAATCAGCCCCAGCATTTT.

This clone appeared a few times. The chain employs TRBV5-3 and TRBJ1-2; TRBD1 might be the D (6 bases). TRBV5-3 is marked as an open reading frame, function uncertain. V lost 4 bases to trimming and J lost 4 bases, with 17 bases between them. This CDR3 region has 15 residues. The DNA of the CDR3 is TGTGCCAGAAGCCCCCGTGGGGGGGGCTCCTATGGCTACACCTTC. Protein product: CARSPRGGGSYGYTF.

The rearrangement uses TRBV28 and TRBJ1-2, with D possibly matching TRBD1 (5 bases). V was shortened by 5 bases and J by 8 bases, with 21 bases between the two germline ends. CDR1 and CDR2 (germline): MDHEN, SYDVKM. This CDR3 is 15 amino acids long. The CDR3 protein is CASSQNFNRPNGYTF. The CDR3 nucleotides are TGTGCCAGCAGTCAGAACTTCAACAGGCCTAACGGCTACACCTTC.

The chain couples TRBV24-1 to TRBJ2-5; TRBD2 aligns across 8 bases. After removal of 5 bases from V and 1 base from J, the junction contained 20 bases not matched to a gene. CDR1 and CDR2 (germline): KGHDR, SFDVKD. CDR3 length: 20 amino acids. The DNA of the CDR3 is TGTGCCACCAGTGCCTGGGGCGGTGGAGGGACTAGATCCACCCAAGAGACCCAGTACTTC. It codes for CATSAWGGGGTRSTQETQYF.

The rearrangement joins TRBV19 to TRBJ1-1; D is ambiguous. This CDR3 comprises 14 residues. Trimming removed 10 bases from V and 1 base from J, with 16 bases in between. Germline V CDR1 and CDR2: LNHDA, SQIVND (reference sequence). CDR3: CATHHPGKNTEAFF. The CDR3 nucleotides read TGTGCCACCCATCATCCGGGGAAGAACACTGAAGCTTTCTTT.

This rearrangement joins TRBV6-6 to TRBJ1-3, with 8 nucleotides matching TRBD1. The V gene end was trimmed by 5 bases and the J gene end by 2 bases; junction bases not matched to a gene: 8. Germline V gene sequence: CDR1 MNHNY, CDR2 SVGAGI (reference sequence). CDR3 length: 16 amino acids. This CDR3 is CASSQAQTGAGNTIYF. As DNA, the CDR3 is TGTGCCAGCAGTCAAGCCCAGACAGGGGCTGGAAACACCATATATTTT.

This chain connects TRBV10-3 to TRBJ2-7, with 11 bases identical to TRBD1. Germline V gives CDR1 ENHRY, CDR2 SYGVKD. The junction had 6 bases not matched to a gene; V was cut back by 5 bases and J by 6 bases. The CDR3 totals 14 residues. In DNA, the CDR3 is TGTGCCATCAGTAGGACCGGGACAGGGGGCGAGCAGTACTTC. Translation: CAISRTGTGGEQYF.

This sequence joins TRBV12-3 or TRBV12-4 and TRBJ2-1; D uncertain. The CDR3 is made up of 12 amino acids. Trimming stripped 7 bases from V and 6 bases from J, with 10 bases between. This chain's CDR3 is CASTPVGNEQFF. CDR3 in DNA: TGTGCCAGCACCCCCGTCGGCAATGAGCAGTTCTTC.

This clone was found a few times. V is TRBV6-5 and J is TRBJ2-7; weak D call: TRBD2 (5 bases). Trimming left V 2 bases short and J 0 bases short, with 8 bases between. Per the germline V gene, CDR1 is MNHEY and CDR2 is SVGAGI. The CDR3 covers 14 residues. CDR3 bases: TGTGCCAGCAGTTACGGGCGGGCCTCCTACGAGCAGTACTTC. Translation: CASSYGRASYEQYF.

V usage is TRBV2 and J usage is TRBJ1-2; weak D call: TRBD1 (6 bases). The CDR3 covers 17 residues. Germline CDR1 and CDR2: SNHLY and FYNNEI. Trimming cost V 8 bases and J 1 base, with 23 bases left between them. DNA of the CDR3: TGTGCCAGCGGATCCGGGACACCAGAGAGGCGTAACTATGGCTACACCTTC. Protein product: CASGSGTPERRNYGYTF.

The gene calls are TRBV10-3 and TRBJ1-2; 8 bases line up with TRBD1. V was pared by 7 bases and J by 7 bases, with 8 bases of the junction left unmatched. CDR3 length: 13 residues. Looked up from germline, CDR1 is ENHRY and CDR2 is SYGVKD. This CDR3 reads CAITLDRVSGYTF. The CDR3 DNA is TGTGCCATCACCTTGGACAGGGTCTCTGGCTACACCTTC.

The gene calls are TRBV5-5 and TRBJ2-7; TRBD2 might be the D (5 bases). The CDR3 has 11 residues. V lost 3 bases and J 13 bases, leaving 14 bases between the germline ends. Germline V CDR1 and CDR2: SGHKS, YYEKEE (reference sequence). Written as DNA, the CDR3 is TGTGCCAGCAGCTCCTACACGGGATACTACTTC. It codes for CASSSYTGYYF.